Shown below are 16 T cell receptor beta chains from a single sample sequenced in a study of CD8+ T cells in alopecia areata. The treatment: oral pan-JAK inhibitor, 5-10 mg twice daily. cDNA serving as the sequencing template came from extracted, reverse transcribed RNA. Produced via immunoSEQ multiplex PCR; TCRdb's table is partial and in-frame only. The sample shows about 180,000 clones, about 55% of them seen only once. The specimen comprised CD8+ T cells sorted from blood, sampled at week 24, from a patient treated with tofacitinib. These receptors came from a human donor with alopecia areata.

The chain links TRBV30 to TRBJ2-5; 8 nucleotides match TRBD1. Germline assignment: CDR1 GTSNPN and CDR2 SVGIG (reference sequence). The CDR3 consists of 14 residues. Trimming cost V 4 bases and J 2 bases; bases outside gene matches: 6. CDR3 coding DNA: TGTGCCTGGACAGGGGGCGCTGGGCAAGAGACCCAGTACTTC. Translated, it gives CAWTGGAGQETQYF.

The gene calls are TRBV6-5 and TRBJ2-7; weak D call: TRBD1 (5 bases). CDR1 and CDR2 from the germline V gene are MNHEY and SVGAGI. Trimming left V 6 bases short and J 5 bases short, with 17 bases between. This CDR3 spans 14 amino acids. CDR3 sequence reads: CASRIQAAAHEQYF. CDR3 DNA: TGTGCCAGCAGAATACAGGCTGCTGCCCACGAGCAGTACTTC.

The J gene is TRBJ2-5, the V gene TRBV11-2, with D possibly matching TRBD1 (6 bases). Trimming shortened V by 4 bases and J by 0 bases, and 15 bases separated the two germline ends. The germline CDR1 and CDR2 sequences are SGHAT and FQNNGV. CDR3 size: 16 residues. This CDR3 is CASSSNLRQDQETQYF. The CDR3 region has the DNA TGTGCCAGCAGCTCCAACCTGAGACAGGACCAAGAGACCCAGTACTTC.

This clone was counted between two and nine times. The J gene is TRBJ2-2, the V gene TRBV5-1; no firm D call. The CDR3 is 15 residues long. Trimming took off 0 bases at V and 6 bases at J, with 12 bases between the two ends. Germline V lookup: CDR1 SGHRS, CDR2 YFSETQ. CDR3 coding DNA: TGCGCCAGCAGCTTGGCTTCCAGTGCCGCCGGGGAGCTGTTTTTT. Translating gives CASSLASSAAGELFF.

The chain couples TRBV27 to TRBJ2-1; tentative D call: TRBD2 (5 bases). Germline-derived CDR1 and CDR2 are MNHEY and SMNVEV (reference sequence). V shed 5 bases and J shed 0 bases, with 8 bases lying between them. The CDR3 spans 14 residues. DNA of the CDR3: TGTGCCAGCAGTGCCGGAGGCTCCTACAATGAGCAGTTCTTC. Protein product: CASSAGGSYNEQFF.

The chain joins TRBV2 to TRBJ1-1; 7 nucleotides line up with TRBD1. The CDR3 is made up of 12 amino acids. V shed 7 bases, J shed 6 bases, and the junction held 5 bases outside the gene matches. Germline assignment: CDR1 SNHLY and CDR2 FYNNEI. The DNA for the CDR3 is TGTGCCAGCACCGAGGGACAGTCTGAAGCTTTCTTT. It codes for CASTEGQSEAFF.

J is TRBJ2-7 and V is TRBV19; the D gene could be TRBD1 or TRBD2 (5 bases each). Deletions cut 3 bases from V and 2 bases from J, with 8 bases between. This CDR3 is built from 13 residues. Germline lookup yields CDR1 LNHDA and CDR2 SQIVND (reference sequence). In DNA, the CDR3 is TGTGCCAGTAGTATCCCGGGACCCTACGAGCAGTACTTC. Amino acid sequence: CASSIPGPYEQYF. The whole variable domain, filled in from reference TRBV19 and TRBJ2-7, reads DGGITQSPKYLFRKEGQNVTLSCEQNLNHDAMYWYRQDPGQGLRLIYYSQIVNDFQKGDIAEGYSVSREKKESFPLTVTSAQKNPTAFYLCASSIPGPYEQYFGPGTRLTVT.

V and J are TRBV7-9 and TRBJ2-1, with D uncertain. This CDR3 comprises 11 residues. The germline CDR1 and CDR2 sequences are SEHNR and FQNEAQ (reference sequence). Trimming took 8 bases from V and 9 from J, leaving 11 bases between them. The CDR3 region is CASDYVGEQFF. As DNA, the CDR3 is TGTGCCAGCGATTACGTGGGTGAGCAGTTCTTC.

The J gene is TRBJ1-6, the V gene TRBV11-2; D gene unclear. Germline-derived CDR1 and CDR2 are SGHAT and FQNNGV. With 0 bases removed from V and 16 bases from J, the gap between germline ends came to 10 bases. The CDR3 loop spans 12 amino acids. CDR3: CASSLDTYHLHF. The CDR3 DNA reads TGTGCCAGCAGCTTAGACACATATCATCTCCACTTT.

This chain connects TRBV25-1 to TRBJ1-2; 10 bases agree with TRBD1. The germline gives CDR1 MGHDK, CDR2 SYGVNS. The CDR3 length is 15 residues. V shed 1 base and J 4 bases; nucleotides not matched to a gene: 3. The CDR3 reads CASSEWDRGSYGYTF. DNA of the CDR3: TGTGCCAGCAGTGAATGGGACAGGGGAAGCTATGGCTACACCTTC.

V usage is TRBV6-6 and J usage is TRBJ2-7, with D unresolved. Germline V CDR1 and CDR2: MNHNY, SVGAGI (reference sequence). The V gene lost 4 bases and the J gene lost 5 bases, with 9 bases spanning the gap. The length of the CDR3 is 12 residues. The CDR3 region is CASSLGRDEQYF. CDR3 bases: TGTGCCAGCAGTTTGGGAAGGGACGAGCAGTACTTC.

The rearrangement uses TRBV11-2 and TRBJ2-5; no clear D gene. Germline CDR1 is SGHAT and CDR2 is FQNNGV. V lost 2 bases and J lost 5, with 6 bases in between. The CDR3 runs to 12 residues. The CDR3 nucleotides are TGTGCCAGCAGCTTATATCAGGAGACCCAGTACTTC. Protein product: CASSLYQETQYF.

The chain uses TRBV7-8 and TRBJ2-7; a possible D gene is TRBD2 (5 bases). The CDR3 is 13 residues long. Trimming pared 2 bases from V and 2 bases from J, leaving 7 bases between. Germline V lookup: CDR1 SGHVS, CDR2 FQNEAQ. For the CDR3, the DNA is TGTGCCAGCAGCTTAACCGGGACCTACGAGCAGTACTTC. It yields the protein CASSLTGTYEQYF.

This clone came up a few times. V gene TRBV27 combines with J gene TRBJ2-3, with 7 bases matching TRBD1. CDR1 and CDR2 (germline): MNHEY, SMNVEV (reference sequence). Trimming cost V 5 bases and J 1 base; bases outside gene matches: 6. This CDR3 region has 15 residues. The CDR3 sequence is CASSLRTGRTDTQYF. The CDR3 DNA reads TGTGCCAGCAGTCTAAGGACAGGCCGCACAGATACGCAGTATTTT.

This clone was seen a handful of times. V is TRBV4-3 and J is TRBJ2-1; 8 bases map to TRBD2. After removal of 4 bases from V and 8 bases from J, the junction contained 4 bases not matched to a gene. Germline V lookup: CDR1 LGHNA, CDR2 YSLEER. CDR3 size: 13 residues. The CDR3 region has the DNA TGCGCCAGCAGCCCAACTAGCGGCTATGAGCAGTTCTTC. Its translation: CASSPTSGYEQFF.

This clone was found a few times. V and J are TRBV5-4 and TRBJ1-1; D gene unclear. The CDR3 covers 15 residues. Trimming took 2 bases from V and 1 from J, leaving 12 bases between them. CDR1 is SGHNT, CDR2 YYREEE, per germline (reference sequence). DNA of the CDR3: TGTGCCAGCAGCTTTTGGTCGGGGAGGAACACTGAAGCTTTCTTT. Amino acids: CASSFWSGRNTEAFF.